The 17 T cell receptor beta chains listed next were all sequenced from one sample in a study of T cell changes during pregnancy in multiple sclerosis. Profiling relied on immunoSEQ multiplex PCR, and the TCRdb table lists in-frame clones only, not all of them. The sample has about 50,000 clones; around 90% are singletons. The sequences come from CD4+ T cells from peripheral blood mononuclear cells, collected in the second trimester of pregnancy. Source of these receptors: a female donor with multiple sclerosis, enrolled in a pregnancy study.

V is TRBV2 and J is TRBJ2-7; 8 bases are shared with TRBD1. The CDR3 sequence is 12 residues long. Trimming cost V 7 bases and J 7 bases; bases outside gene matches: 6. Looked up from germline, CDR1 is SNHLY and CDR2 is FYNNEI. This CDR3 reads CASTDRVREQYF. CDR3 nucleotide sequence: TGTGCCAGCACGGACAGGGTACGGGAGCAGTACTTC.

The chain links TRBV9 to TRBJ2-3; no clear D. CDR1 and CDR2 (germline): SGDLS, YYNGEE. There are 12 residues in the CDR3. V was clipped by 1 base and J by 12 bases, with 12 bases between them. The CDR3 DNA reads as TGTGCCAGCAGCGTATCTCCTTTCAGACAGTATTTT. This translates into CASSVSPFRQYF.

The chain is built from TRBV5-1 and TRBJ1-1, with D unclear. This CDR3 is built from 14 residues. In germline, CDR1 is SGHRS, CDR2 YFSETQ. With 1 base removed from V and 1 base from J, the gap between germline ends came to 8 bases. For the CDR3, the DNA is TGCGCCAGCAGCTTGCAACAGACGAACACTGAAGCTTTCTTT. Translated, it gives CASSLQQTNTEAFF.

This clone was observed a single time. The J gene is TRBJ2-7, the V gene TRBV7-2, with 9 bases fitting TRBD2. The length of the CDR3 is 16 residues. Losses at the gene ends were 1 base for V and 4 bases for J; bases not matched to a gene: 8. Germline assignment: CDR1 SGHTA and CDR2 FQGNSA. The DNA for the CDR3 is TGTGCCAGCAGCTTAGTGGCCAGCGGGGGGCTGTACGAGCAGTACTTC. It is translated as CASSLVASGGLYEQYF.

The chain recombines TRBV19 with TRBJ2-7; TRBD2 aligns across 9 bases. CDR1 LNHDA and CDR2 SQIVND come from the germline V gene (reference sequence). This CDR3 spans 15 amino acids. J lost 4 bases, V lost 1 base, and 5 bases had no gene match. The CDR3 bases are TGTGCCAGTAGTATAGTAGCGGGAGCCCAATACGAGCAGTACTTC. Its protein product is CASSIVAGAQYEQYF.

The V and J genes are TRBV2 and TRBJ1-5, with D uncertain. The V end lost 8 bases, the J end lost 6 bases, and 17 bases lay between the germline ends. Germline loops: CDR1 SNHLY, CDR2 FYNNEI. This CDR3 comprises 14 residues. CDR3 DNA: TGTGCCAGCGAATTGGAGTCGGGAGGTCAGCCCCAGCATTTT. It codes for CASELESGGQPQHF. Drawing the rest from reference TRBV2 and TRBJ1-5, the complete variable domain is EPEVTQTPSHQVTQMGQEVILRCVPISNHLYFYWYRQILGQKVEFLVSFYNNEISEKSEIFDDQFSVERPDGSNFTLKIRSTKLEDSAMYFCASELESGGQPQHFGDGTRLSIL.

The V gene is TRBV19, the J gene TRBJ2-2, with TRBD2 as a possible D gene (6 bases). The CDR3 length is 15 residues. Trimming took off 3 bases at V and 3 bases at J, with 11 bases between the two ends. Looked up from germline, CDR1 is LNHDA and CDR2 is SQIVND (reference sequence). The CDR3, as DNA: TGTGCCAGTAGTATCGCGGGAAGGGACACCGGGGAGCTGTTTTTT. As protein: CASSIAGRDTGELFF.

The chain is built from TRBV11-2 and TRBJ2-3; the match to TRBD1 covers 8 bases. This CDR3 has 15 residues. With 8 bases clipped from V and 3 bases from J, the junction kept 10 bases outside the gene matches. CDR1 is SGHAT and CDR2 is FQNNGV in the germline V gene. The CDR3 sequence: CASGTGSKDTDTQYF. In DNA, the CDR3 is TGTGCCAGCGGGACAGGCTCTAAGGATACAGATACGCAGTATTTT.

The chain combines TRBV27 with TRBJ2-3, with 7 bases fitting TRBD2. Germline V gene data show CDR1 as MNHEY and CDR2 as SMNVEV (reference sequence). CDR3 size: 16 residues. Unmatched junction bases numbered 10, after V lost 6 bases and J lost 1 base. The CDR3 nucleotides read TGTGCCAGCAGCCCTACGAAGGCGGGAGGCACAGATACGCAGTATTTT. The encoded protein is CASSPTKAGGTDTQYF.

The V call is TRBV6-5, the J call TRBJ2-1; TRBD2 agrees at 12 bases. The CDR3 length is 14 residues. Germline CDR1 reads MNHEY; CDR2 reads SVGAGI. J was trimmed by 7 bases and V by 6 bases; bases with no gene match: 4. In DNA form, the CDR3 reads TGTGCCAGCAGACAACTAGCGGGGGGTAATGAGCAGTTCTTC. Its translation: CASRQLAGGNEQFF.

The genes are TRBV15 and TRBJ1-5, with TRBD1 matching over 9 bases. The CDR3 has 16 residues. Germline V gene sequence: CDR1 LNHNV, CDR2 YYDKDF (reference sequence). With 6 bases clipped from V and 6 bases from J, the junction kept 12 bases outside the gene matches. The DNA for the CDR3 is TGTGCCACCAGGATCAACACCGGGACAGGGAGTCAGCCCCAGCATTTT. Its protein is CATRINTGTGSQPQHF.

On this clone: The sample has other DNA sequences that encode this CDR3 too. This chain uses TRBV7-8 with TRBJ2-1; D unclear. Deletions cut 5 bases from V and 10 bases from J, with 9 bases between. The CDR3 contains 11 residues. The germline gives CDR1 SGHVS, CDR2 FQNEAQ. The CDR3 loop is CASSLRHEQFF. In DNA, the CDR3 is TGTGCCAGCAGCCTTAGACACGAGCAGTTCTTC.

The chain carries TRBV15 and TRBJ2-1; D unresolved. The CDR3 runs 14 residues. Trimming cost V 0 bases and J 7 bases, with 10 bases left between them. CDR1 is LNHNV and CDR2 is YYDKDF in the germline V gene (reference sequence). The CDR3 spells CATSRDPESNEQFF. Written as DNA, the CDR3 is TGTGCCACCAGCAGAGATCCTGAGTCGAATGAGCAGTTCTTC.

The chain recombines TRBV2 with TRBJ1-3; D may be TRBD1 (6 bases). Germline assignment: CDR1 SNHLY and CDR2 FYNNEI. V was trimmed by 5 bases and J by 2 bases, leaving 7 bases between them. The CDR3 totals 13 residues. The CDR3 loop reads CASSTGTGNTIYF. The CDR3, as DNA: TGTGCCAGCAGTACAGGGACTGGAAACACCATATATTTT.

V is TRBV15 and J is TRBJ2-3, with TRBD2 as a possible D gene (5 bases). Between the trimmed V and J ends, which lost 0 bases and 4 bases, there was a span of 8 bases. The CDR3 contains 14 residues. Germline V gives CDR1 LNHNV, CDR2 YYDKDF (reference sequence). CDR3 region: CATSRDRTPDTQYF. The CDR3 DNA sequence: TGTGCCACCAGCAGAGATCGGACTCCAGATACGCAGTATTTT.

The chain uses TRBV5-1 and TRBJ2-3, with 11 nucleotides matching TRBD2. With 2 bases clipped from V and 6 bases from J, the junction kept 5 bases outside the gene matches. The CDR3 runs to 15 residues. Germline-derived CDR1 and CDR2 are SGHRS and YFSETQ. The CDR3 is CASSFSGGDPDTQYF. CDR3 nucleotide sequence: TGCGCCAGCAGCTTTAGCGGGGGGGACCCTGATACGCAGTATTTT. The full variable domain, in which reference TRBV5-1 and TRBJ2-3 provide the parts outside the CDR3, is KAGVTQTPRYLIKTRGQQVTLSCSPISGHRSVSWYQQTPGQGLQFLFEYFSETQRNKGNFPGRFSGRQFSNSRSEMNVSTLELGDSALYLCASSFSGGDPDTQYFGPGTRLTVL.

The chain uses TRBV7-3 and TRBJ2-1; 13 bases agree with TRBD2. V shed 5 bases and J 4 bases; nucleotides not matched to a gene: 11. The germline gives CDR1 SGHTA, CDR2 FQGTGA. The CDR3 has 18 residues. CDR3 amino acids: CASSPRLAGGFQYNEQFF. CDR3 coding DNA: TGTGCCAGCAGCCCCAGACTAGCGGGGGGCTTCCAGTACAATGAGCAGTTCTTC.